These 18 T cell receptor beta chains were sequenced from one sample in a study of cytomegalovirus exposure and HLA in healthy donors. Primers: 60 Vbeta forward and 13 Jbeta reverse. The repertoire was sequenced with immunoSEQ multiplex PCR; TCRdb's copy has only in-frame clones and lacks some. This table has roughly 200,000 clones, 81% appearing once. The sample was PBMCs. Every receptor here comes from a man between 40 and 49 years old in good health and CMV-seropositive.

V is TRBV11-2 and J is TRBJ1-1; D gene uncertain. V gave up 3 bases and J gave up 3 bases, with 8 bases separating them. This CDR3 is built from 13 residues. Germline lookup yields CDR1 SGHAT and CDR2 FQNNGV. Here the CDR3 reads CASSFTSDTEAFF. The CDR3 DNA sequence: TGTGCCAGCAGCTTTACTAGCGACACTGAAGCTTTCTTT.

The CDR3 DNA reads as TGTGCCAGCAACCCCGTGGGGGGAACGAGTGAGCAGTTCTTC. This codes for CASNPVGGTSEQFF. This chain connects TRBV27 to TRBJ2-1; D perhaps matches TRBD2 (6 bases). The V gene's germline CDR1 is MNHEY and CDR2 SMNVEV (reference sequence). CDR3 size: 14 residues. V dropped 7 bases and J dropped 9 bases, with 19 bases sitting between them.

To note about this clone: The junction shows a germline mismatch at one end, possibly a read error. This chain links TRBV12-5 with TRBJ2-6; the D gene is possibly TRBD1 (6 bases). Germline assignment: CDR1 LGHNT and CDR2 FRNRAP. The CDR3 contains 18 residues. DNA for the CDR3: TGTGCTAGTGGATTGGACAGTCCAATGGCTACTGGGGCCAACGTCCTGACTTTC. Encoded protein: CASGLDSPMATGANVLTF.

The rearrangement uses TRBV6-1 and TRBJ1-2; a possible D gene is TRBD1 (5 bases). The CDR3 covers 15 residues. Trimming pared 6 bases from V and 6 bases from J, leaving 20 bases between. Germline CDR1 is MNHNS and CDR2 is SASEGT. DNA of the CDR3: TGTGCCAGCAGGCCCCAGGGCAGGTGGATGGATGGCTACACCTTC. It codes for CASRPQGRWMDGYTF.

The chain carries TRBV11-3 and TRBJ2-1; 8 nucleotides match TRBD2. CDR3 length equals 14 residues. CDR1 is SGHNT, CDR2 YENEEA, per germline. The V segment lost 5 bases and the J segment 3 bases; nucleotides outside the gene matches: 3. CDR3 nucleotide sequence: TGTGCCAGCAGCCCGGGGACTAGCTACAATGAGCAGTTCTTC. Its translation: CASSPGTSYNEQFF.

The chain combines TRBV9 with TRBJ2-5, with unresolved D. Trimming removed 0 bases from V and 4 bases from J, with 10 bases in between. CDR1 and CDR2 from the germline V gene are SGDLS and YYNGEE. The CDR3 loop spans 14 amino acids. In DNA, the CDR3 is TGTGCCAGCAGCGTAGGGCCAGATCTAGAGACCCAGTACTTC. It yields the protein CASSVGPDLETQYF.

The V call is TRBV20-1, the J call TRBJ2-5; D remains unclear. Looked up from germline, CDR1 is DFQATT and CDR2 is SNEGSKA (reference sequence). Deletions cut 6 bases from V and 5 bases from J, with 10 bases between. The CDR3 spans 11 residues. Here the CDR3 DNA reads TGCAGTGCCTCTACTTGGGAGACCCAGTACTTC. Its translation is CSASTWETQYF.

The chain carries TRBV19 and TRBJ2-5; 11 bases fit TRBD2. The length of the CDR3 is 19 residues. The V gene's germline CDR1 is LNHDA and CDR2 SQIVND (reference sequence). Trimming at V came to 2 bases and at J to 4 bases, leaving 15 bases not matched to a gene. The CDR3 bases are TGTGCCAGTAGTATAAGTCCCCTAGCGGGAGGCCCGTTTCCAGAGACCCAGTACTTC. It encodes CASSISPLAGGPFPETQYF.

Regarding this clone: A junction end diverges from the germline sequence, so it may reflect a read error. The gene calls are TRBV5-1 and TRBJ2-7; D might be TRBD2 (5 bases). The germline CDR1 and CDR2 sequences are SGHRS and YFSETQ. The CDR3 contains 13 residues. CDR3 nucleotides: TGCGCCAGCAGCTTACCGGGTCTTGGGGAGCGGTACTTC. Protein sequence: CASSLPGLGERYF.

V and J are TRBV6-5 and TRBJ2-3; TRBD2 agrees at 9 bases. Germline-derived CDR1 and CDR2 are MNHEY and SVGAGI. The ends lost 2 bases at V and 6 bases at J; junction bases unmatched: 6. The CDR3 loop spans 15 amino acids. The CDR3 coding sequence is TGTGCCAGCAGTTACGGGTCTAGCGGGGTGGATACGCAGTATTTT. Its translation is CASSYGSSGVDTQYF.

This clone was picked up a small number of times. The V and J genes are TRBV5-4 and TRBJ2-3; 7 nucleotides agree with TRBD1. The V and J ends lost 6 bases and 5 bases, in that order; junction bases with no gene match: 12. There are 15 residues in the CDR3. Germline V gene lookup returns CDR1 SGHNT and CDR2 YYREEE (reference sequence). DNA of the CDR3: TGTGCCAGCACCCAGAGACAGGGAGTGAAAGATACGCAGTATTTT. Translating it yields CASTQRQGVKDTQYF.

The chain uses TRBV6-5 and TRBJ2-7; 7 nucleotides agree with TRBD1. The length of the CDR3 is 15 residues. Germline V gene sequence: CDR1 MNHEY, CDR2 SVGAGI. V lost 2 bases and J lost 0; bases outside the gene matches: 4. The CDR3, as DNA: TGTGCCAGCAGTTACGAGGGGGCGAGCTCCTACGAGCAGTACTTC. It is translated as CASSYEGASSYEQYF.

Concerning this clone: The junction departs from the called germline gene at one end, perhaps through a read error. The genes are TRBV25-1 and TRBJ1-4; D unclear. The CDR3 extends over 14 amino acids. Germline CDR1 reads MGHDK; CDR2 reads SYGVNS. The CDR3 spells CASGGSATNEKLSF. The CDR3 bases are TGTGCCAGCGGAGGCTCCGCAACTAATGAAAAACTGTCTTTC. The full variable domain, completed using reference TRBV25-1 and TRBJ1-4, is EADIYQTPRYLVIGTGKKITLECSQTMGHDKMYWYQQDPGMELHLIHYSYGVNSTEKGDLSSESTVSRIRTEHFPLTLESARPSHTSQYLCASGGSATNEKLSFGSGTQLSVL.

CDR3: CASGQGYEKLFF. CDR3 sequence (DNA): TGTGCCAGCGGGCAGGGATACGAAAAACTGTTTTTT. The rearrangement joins TRBV6-1 to TRBJ1-4; a possible D gene is TRBD1 (5 bases). CDR1 and CDR2 (germline): MNHNS, SASEGT. The CDR3 is made up of 12 amino acids. Trimming shortened V by 8 bases and J by 8 bases, and 12 bases separated the two germline ends.

As DNA, the CDR3 is TGTGCCTGGAGTGATCCCCTAGCGGGGGGACTCTACAATGAGCAGTTCTTC. This codes for CAWSDPLAGGLYNEQFF. The J gene is TRBJ2-1, the V gene TRBV30, with 11 bases aligning to TRBD2. J was trimmed by 3 bases and V by 1 base; bases with no gene match: 8. The CDR3 extends over 17 amino acids. Germline-derived CDR1 and CDR2 are GTSNPN and SVGIG (reference sequence).

This chain links TRBV4-2 with TRBJ2-7, with 9 bases matching TRBD1. The V and J ends lost 4 bases and 1 base, in that order; junction bases with no gene match: 5. The CDR3 runs 15 residues. Germline lookup yields CDR1 LGHNA and CDR2 YNFKEQ. The CDR3 DNA is TGTGCCAGCAGCCTGCCGGGACAGGGATCCTACGAGCAGTACTTC. Translating gives CASSLPGQGSYEQYF.

The sample holds a few counts of this clone. The chain uses TRBV18 and TRBJ2-3; 8 nucleotides match TRBD2. V shed 3 bases, J shed 3 bases, and the junction held 11 bases outside the gene matches. Germline lookup yields CDR1 KGHSH and CDR2 LQKENI. The CDR3 sequence is 17 residues long. The CDR3 DNA sequence: TGTGCCAGCTCACCCGGTACCAGCGGGGGAGGTACAGATACGCAGTATTTT. It specifies CASSPGTSGGGTDTQYF.

This clone was counted a single time. This chain uses TRBV11-3 with TRBJ2-3; 9 nucleotides line up with TRBD2. Per germline, CDR1 SGHNT and CDR2 YENEEA. The CDR3 runs to 16 residues. The V and J ends lost 6 bases and 2 bases, in that order; junction bases with no gene match: 9. DNA for the CDR3: TGTGCCAGCAGTTTTGGCGGGGGGGCCGCCACAGATACGCAGTATTTT. The encoded protein is CASSFGGGAATDTQYF. Full variable domain (outside the CDR3, taken from reference TRBV11-3 and TRBJ2-3): EAGVVQSPRYKIIEKKQPVAFWCNPISGHNTLYWYLQNLGQGPELLIRYENEEAVDDSQLPKDRFSAERLKGVDSTLKIQPAELGDSAVYLCASSFGGGAATDTQYFGPGTRLTVL.